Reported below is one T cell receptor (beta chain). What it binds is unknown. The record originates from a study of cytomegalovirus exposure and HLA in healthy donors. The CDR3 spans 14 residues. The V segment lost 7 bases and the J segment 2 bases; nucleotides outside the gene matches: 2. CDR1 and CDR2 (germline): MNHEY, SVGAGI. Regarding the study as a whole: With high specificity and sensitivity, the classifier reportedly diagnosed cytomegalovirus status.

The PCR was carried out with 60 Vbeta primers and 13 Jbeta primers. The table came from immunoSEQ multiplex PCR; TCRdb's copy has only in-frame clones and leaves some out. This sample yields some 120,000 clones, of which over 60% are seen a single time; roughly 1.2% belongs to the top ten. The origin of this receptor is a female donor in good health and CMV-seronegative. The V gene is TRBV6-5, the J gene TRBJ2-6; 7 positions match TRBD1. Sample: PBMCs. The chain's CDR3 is CASIGTAGANVLTF. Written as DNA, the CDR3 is TGTGCCAGCATCGGGACAGCTGGGGCCAACGTCCTGACTTTC.